Shown below are 27 T cell receptor beta chains from a single sample sequenced in a study of T cells in Graves' hyperthyroidism and ophthalmopathy. The TCR beta CDR3 regions underwent amplification using RNA transcripts as the source. During a first-round RT-PCR of the TCR CDR3, the HTBI primer set was used. TCRdb ran MiXCR on the multiplex PCR reads and lists one entry per CDR3 protein. The sample carries approximately 590,000 distinct CDR3 sequences, approximately 14% recorded once. Sequenced sample: blood. The receptor source for this set is a woman in her twenties or thirties with Graves' hyperthyroidism.

There are a few counts of this clonotype. J is TRBJ2-2 and V is TRBV11-3; 13 nucleotides align to TRBD2. Looked up from germline, CDR1 is SGHNT and CDR2 is YENEEA. The CDR3 extends over 16 amino acids. V was pared by 5 bases and J by 7 bases, with 7 bases of the junction left unmatched. This CDR3 is CASSMRLAGGGGELFF. The CDR3 DNA is TGTGCCAGCAGCATGAGACTAGCGGGAGGAGGCGGGGAGCTGTTTTTT.

A note on this clonotype: Just one base apart from a much larger clone, this may be a read error. The chain carries TRBV11-2 and TRBJ2-2, with no clear D. This CDR3 contains 14 residues. The germline V and J ends were trimmed by 1 base and 6 bases, with 9 bases remaining between them. Germline V gene data show CDR1 as SGHAT and CDR2 as FQNNGV. CDR3 in DNA: TGTGCCAGCAGCTTAGTACAGTACGCCGGGGAGCTGTTTTTT. It translates to CASSLVQYAGELFF.

This clonotype appeared many times. The V gene is TRBV20-1, the J gene TRBJ2-7; TRBD2 aligns across 10 bases. Trimming at V came to 5 bases and at J to 4 bases, leaving 11 bases not matched to a gene. The CDR3 totals 15 residues. Germline-derived CDR1 and CDR2 are DFQATT and SNEGSKA (reference sequence). This CDR3 reads CSAVSGRPSIYEQYF. As DNA, the CDR3 is TGCAGTGCTGTTAGCGGGAGGCCGTCCATATACGAGCAGTACTTC.

V usage is TRBV18 and J usage is TRBJ1-1; 7 positions agree with TRBD1. Per germline, CDR1 KGHSH and CDR2 LQKENI. The CDR3 runs to 15 residues. The V segment lost 3 bases and the J segment 5 bases; nucleotides outside the gene matches: 9. The CDR3 region has the DNA TGTGCCAGCTCACCCCGGGAACAGGGGAATACTGAAGCTTTCTTT. Translating it yields CASSPREQGNTEAFF.

This clonotype occurred once. The V call is TRBV12-3 or TRBV12-4, the J call TRBJ1-5, with D uncertain. V shed 4 bases and J shed 3 bases, with 4 bases lying between them. There are 12 residues in the CDR3. CDR3 in amino acids: CASSSYNQPQHF. CDR3 in DNA: TGTGCCAGCAGTTCGTACAATCAGCCCCAGCATTTT.

The CDR3 protein is CAISEETGGKTEAFF. CDR3 bases: TGTGCCATCAGTGAGGAGACAGGGGGAAAGACTGAAGCTTTCTTT. This rearrangement joins TRBV10-3 to TRBJ1-1, with 9 nucleotides matching TRBD1. Germline CDR1 and CDR2: ENHRY and SYGVKD. J was trimmed by 5 bases and V by 2 bases; bases with no gene match: 6. CDR3 length: 15 amino acids.

This chain joins TRBV12-3 or TRBV12-4 and TRBJ2-7; 8 bases fit TRBD1. The CDR3 covers 14 residues. After removal of 6 bases from V and 3 bases from J, the junction contained 7 bases not matched to a gene. CDR3 residues: CASSPTDRVYEQYF. In nucleotides, the CDR3 is TGTGCCAGCAGCCCCACGGACAGGGTCTACGAGCAGTACTTC.

This clonotype was counted a few times. The chain carries TRBV27 and TRBJ2-1; 14 bases are a match to TRBD2. Per the germline V gene, CDR1 is MNHEY and CDR2 is SMNVEV (reference sequence). Losses at the gene ends were 5 bases for V and 6 bases for J; bases not matched to a gene: 3. The CDR3 consists of 15 residues. The CDR3 region is CASSIGTSGSNEQFF. The CDR3 DNA is TGTGCCAGCAGTATTGGGACTAGCGGGAGCAATGAGCAGTTCTTC.

This clonotype was observed many times. V and J are TRBV28 and TRBJ2-7; 7 nucleotides agree with TRBD1. CDR3 length: 13 residues. Per the germline V gene, CDR1 is MDHEN and CDR2 is SYDVKM. The V gene end was trimmed by 10 bases and the J gene end by 3 bases; junction bases not matched to a gene: 9. CDR3: CATKKGGIYEQYF. CDR3 coding DNA: TGTGCCACCAAAAAAGGGGGCATCTACGAGCAGTACTTC.

This clonotype was seen a handful of times. J is TRBJ2-7 and V is TRBV14; either TRBD1 or TRBD2 may fit D (5 bases each). The ends were cut back, 2 bases at V and 6 bases at J, with 11 bases in the middle. The CDR3 has 13 residues. Germline CDR1 reads SGHDN; CDR2 reads FVKESK. CDR3 sequence: CASSQLEGTEQYF. CDR3 nucleotides: TGTGCCAGCAGCCAATTGGAAGGGACCGAGCAGTACTTC.

For this clonotype: Just one base apart from a much larger clone, this may be a read error. The rearrangement uses TRBV20-1 and TRBJ1-1, with 7 bases lining up with TRBD1. Germline assignment: CDR1 DFQATT and CDR2 SNEGSKA (reference sequence). There are 16 residues in the CDR3. Trimming at V came to 3 bases and at J to 6 bases, leaving 16 bases not matched to a gene. The CDR3 DNA reads TGCAGTGCTAGGGGACAGAGGAGCAAACCGAGGGCTGAAGCTTTCTTT. Its protein product is CSARGQRSKPRAEAFF.

This clonotype was counted ten times or more. This chain links TRBV20-1 with TRBJ2-3; D is uncertain. The CDR3 runs 14 residues. Trimming took 0 bases from V and 6 from J, leaving 13 bases between them. In germline, CDR1 is DFQATT, CDR2 SNEGSKA (reference sequence). The CDR3 sequence: CSARETTSADTQYF. CDR3 DNA: TGCAGTGCTAGAGAGACGACCTCCGCCGATACGCAGTATTTT.

This clonotype came up many times. The rearrangement links TRBV12-3 or TRBV12-4 to TRBJ1-5; no clear D gene. This CDR3 is 13 amino acids long. V was clipped by 5 bases and J by 6 bases, with 11 bases between them. The CDR3 is CASSPRYGQPQHF. The CDR3 coding sequence is TGTGCCAGCAGTCCACGGTACGGTCAGCCCCAGCATTTT.

This clonotype was counted between two and nine times. CDR3 region: CSARDPSGPVVYEQYF. The CDR3 DNA sequence: TGCAGTGCTAGAGATCCGTCGGGTCCGGTAGTCTACGAGCAGTACTTC. The chain couples TRBV20-1 to TRBJ2-7; D unclear. Deletions cut 0 bases from V and 3 bases from J, with 18 bases between. The CDR3 covers 16 residues. Per the germline V gene, CDR1 is DFQATT and CDR2 is SNEGSKA (reference sequence).

Details on this clonotype: One end of the junction does not line up with germline, which may come from a read error. The chain has TRBV29-1 and TRBJ2-2; 8 bases agree with TRBD1. Germline CDR1 is SQVTM and CDR2 is ANQGSEA. The CDR3 runs 16 residues. CDR3 protein: CSVLPGHRGNTGELVF. As DNA, the CDR3 is TGCAGCGTTCTCCCTGGGCACAGGGGGAACACCGGGGAGCTGGTTTTT.

This clonotype was observed a handful of times. The rearrangement uses TRBV7-8 and TRBJ2-1, with 7 bases aligning to TRBD1. This CDR3 is 13 amino acids long. Trimming removed 5 bases from V and 7 bases from J; junction bases left unmatched: 5. Germline assignment: CDR1 SGHVS and CDR2 FQNEAQ. DNA for the CDR3: TGTGCCAGCAGCCCAGGGGGTTGGAATGAGCAGTTCTTC. Protein: CASSPGGWNEQFF.

This clonotype was recorded many times. The gene calls are TRBV11-2 and TRBJ2-1, with a weak D call TRBD2 (5 bases). The CDR3 is made up of 16 amino acids. Trimming removed 4 bases at V and 3 bases at J, with 16 bases between. The germline V gene has CDR1 SGHAT and CDR2 FQNNGV. The CDR3 region has the DNA TGTGCCAGCAGCTCCCGGGGTATAGGCCTCTACAATGAGCAGTTCTTC. This gives the protein CASSSRGIGLYNEQFF.

In its sample, this clonotype was seen many times. The chain couples TRBV6-2 or TRBV6-3 to TRBJ2-1; 9 bases are shared with TRBD1. The germline V gene encodes CDR1 MNHEY and CDR2 SVGEGT. CDR3 size: 15 residues. J gave up 6 bases and V 4 bases, and 7 bases lay outside the gene matches. The CDR3 protein is CASSFGTGSLNEQFF. The CDR3 DNA sequence: TGTGCCAGCAGTTTCGGGACAGGGTCCCTCAATGAGCAGTTCTTC.

Details on this clonotype: A much larger clonotype is one base distant, so this may be a read error. The genes are TRBV27 and TRBJ2-3; D gene unclear. Looked up from germline, CDR1 is MNHEY and CDR2 is SMNVEV (reference sequence). Trimming took off 7 bases at V and 4 bases at J, with 9 bases between the two ends. This CDR3 contains 12 residues. CDR3 coding DNA: TGTGCCAGCACCAACTGCCCAGATACGCAGTATTTT. Its protein is CASTNCPDTQYF.

The chain is built from TRBV3-1 and TRBJ2-3; 8 bases are a match to TRBD1. The CDR3 has 15 residues. Germline V gives CDR1 LGHDT, CDR2 YNNKEL (reference sequence). After removal of 3 bases from V and 4 bases from J, the junction contained 6 bases not matched to a gene. The CDR3 here is CASSHKQGDADTQYF. The CDR3 coding sequence is TGTGCCAGCAGCCATAAACAGGGGGACGCAGATACGCAGTATTTT.

Notes on this clonotype: One end of the junction fails to match germline, which may point to a read error. The J gene is TRBJ2-1, the V gene TRBV11-2; D is undetermined. This CDR3 comprises 11 residues. Germline V lookup: CDR1 SGHAT, CDR2 FQNNGV. Here the CDR3 DNA reads TGTGCCAGCAGGGAGAGATTTTTGTTGGTCTTC. Protein: CASRERFLLVF. Using reference TRBV11-2 and TRBJ2-1 for the parts outside the CDR3, the full variable domain is EAGVAQSPRYKIIEKRQSVAFWCNPISGHATLYWYQQILGQGPKLLIQFQNNGVVDDSQLPKDRFSAERLKGVDSTLKIQPAKLEDSAVYLCASRERFLLVFGPGTRLTVL.

There are many counts of this clonotype. The rearrangement links TRBV5-1 to TRBJ2-7; D is perhaps TRBD1 (5 bases). CDR1 SGHRS and CDR2 YFSETQ come from the germline V gene. This CDR3 is built from 14 residues. The V gene lost 0 bases and the J gene lost 7 bases, with 14 bases spanning the gap. CDR3 sequence: CASSLVGASREQYF. The CDR3 DNA follows: TGCGCCAGCAGCTTGGTTGGGGCCTCCCGGGAGCAGTACTTC. Supplemented by reference TRBV5-1 and TRBJ2-7, the full variable domain reads KAGVTQTPRYLIKTRGQQVTLSCSPISGHRSVSWYQQTPGQGLQFLFEYFSETQRNKGNFPGRFSGRQFSNSRSEMNVSTLELGDSALYLCASSLVGASREQYFGPGTRLTVT.

This clonotype was picked up a small number of times. The chain recombines TRBV4-1 with TRBJ2-1; D is possibly TRBD1 (6 bases). With 0 bases removed from V and 7 bases from J, the gap between germline ends came to 16 bases. Per the germline V gene, CDR1 is MGHRA and CDR2 is YSYEKL. This CDR3 is 16 amino acids long. CDR3 loop: CASSQDSKGGLNEQFF. CDR3 DNA: TGCGCCAGCAGCCAAGATTCGAAAGGGGGTTTAAATGAGCAGTTCTTC.

This clonotype was observed many times. V usage is TRBV7-3 and J usage is TRBJ2-3; TRBD2 matches at 7 bases. The CDR3 spans 16 residues. Germline V CDR1 and CDR2: SGHTA, FQGTGA. V trimming: 4 bases; J trimming: 2 bases; junction bases outside the gene matches: 9. The CDR3 DNA sequence: TGTGCCAGCAGCTCCACTAGCGACCCAACCACAGATACGCAGTATTTT. Amino acids: CASSSTSDPTTDTQYF.

This clonotype appeared many times. The V gene is TRBV5-8, the J gene TRBJ2-3; 9 nucleotides align to TRBD2. This CDR3 has 18 residues. Germline-derived CDR1 and CDR2 are SGHTS and YDEGEE. V trimming: 3 bases; J trimming: 1 base; junction bases outside the gene matches: 12. DNA for the CDR3: TGTGCCAGCAGCTCAATAGCGGGGGCCATCAGGGGCACAGATACGCAGTATTTT. The encoded protein is CASSSIAGAIRGTDTQYF. The entire variable domain, with the rest obtained from reference TRBV5-8 and TRBJ2-3, is as follows: EAGVTQSPTHLIKTRGQQATLRCSPISGHTSVYWYQQALGLGLQFLLWYDEGEERNRGNFPPRFSGRQFPNYSSELNVNALELEDSALYLCASSSIAGAIRGTDTQYFGPGTRLTVL.

In its sample, this clonotype was seen many times. The chain joins TRBV6-1 to TRBJ1-1; 8 bases line up with TRBD1. The CDR3 loop spans 17 amino acids. The V gene's germline CDR1 is MNHNS and CDR2 SASEGT. With 6 bases clipped from V and 1 base from J, the junction kept 13 bases outside the gene matches. In nucleotides, the CDR3 is TGTGCCAGCAGCGACCTCCAAGGACAGGGTAGGAACACTGAAGCTTTCTTT. This translates into CASSDLQGQGRNTEAFF.

As to this clonotype: This may be a read error, as it is one base from a much larger clone. J is TRBJ1-3 and V is TRBV28, with 7 bases matching TRBD1. Looked up from germline, CDR1 is MDHEN and CDR2 is SYDVKM. The CDR3 spans 15 residues. Unmatched junction bases numbered 4, after V lost 3 bases and J lost 2 bases. The CDR3 DNA sequence: TGTGCCAGCAGTTTCAGGGGGGCGGCTGGAAACACCATATATTTT. It yields the protein CASSFRGAAGNTIYF.